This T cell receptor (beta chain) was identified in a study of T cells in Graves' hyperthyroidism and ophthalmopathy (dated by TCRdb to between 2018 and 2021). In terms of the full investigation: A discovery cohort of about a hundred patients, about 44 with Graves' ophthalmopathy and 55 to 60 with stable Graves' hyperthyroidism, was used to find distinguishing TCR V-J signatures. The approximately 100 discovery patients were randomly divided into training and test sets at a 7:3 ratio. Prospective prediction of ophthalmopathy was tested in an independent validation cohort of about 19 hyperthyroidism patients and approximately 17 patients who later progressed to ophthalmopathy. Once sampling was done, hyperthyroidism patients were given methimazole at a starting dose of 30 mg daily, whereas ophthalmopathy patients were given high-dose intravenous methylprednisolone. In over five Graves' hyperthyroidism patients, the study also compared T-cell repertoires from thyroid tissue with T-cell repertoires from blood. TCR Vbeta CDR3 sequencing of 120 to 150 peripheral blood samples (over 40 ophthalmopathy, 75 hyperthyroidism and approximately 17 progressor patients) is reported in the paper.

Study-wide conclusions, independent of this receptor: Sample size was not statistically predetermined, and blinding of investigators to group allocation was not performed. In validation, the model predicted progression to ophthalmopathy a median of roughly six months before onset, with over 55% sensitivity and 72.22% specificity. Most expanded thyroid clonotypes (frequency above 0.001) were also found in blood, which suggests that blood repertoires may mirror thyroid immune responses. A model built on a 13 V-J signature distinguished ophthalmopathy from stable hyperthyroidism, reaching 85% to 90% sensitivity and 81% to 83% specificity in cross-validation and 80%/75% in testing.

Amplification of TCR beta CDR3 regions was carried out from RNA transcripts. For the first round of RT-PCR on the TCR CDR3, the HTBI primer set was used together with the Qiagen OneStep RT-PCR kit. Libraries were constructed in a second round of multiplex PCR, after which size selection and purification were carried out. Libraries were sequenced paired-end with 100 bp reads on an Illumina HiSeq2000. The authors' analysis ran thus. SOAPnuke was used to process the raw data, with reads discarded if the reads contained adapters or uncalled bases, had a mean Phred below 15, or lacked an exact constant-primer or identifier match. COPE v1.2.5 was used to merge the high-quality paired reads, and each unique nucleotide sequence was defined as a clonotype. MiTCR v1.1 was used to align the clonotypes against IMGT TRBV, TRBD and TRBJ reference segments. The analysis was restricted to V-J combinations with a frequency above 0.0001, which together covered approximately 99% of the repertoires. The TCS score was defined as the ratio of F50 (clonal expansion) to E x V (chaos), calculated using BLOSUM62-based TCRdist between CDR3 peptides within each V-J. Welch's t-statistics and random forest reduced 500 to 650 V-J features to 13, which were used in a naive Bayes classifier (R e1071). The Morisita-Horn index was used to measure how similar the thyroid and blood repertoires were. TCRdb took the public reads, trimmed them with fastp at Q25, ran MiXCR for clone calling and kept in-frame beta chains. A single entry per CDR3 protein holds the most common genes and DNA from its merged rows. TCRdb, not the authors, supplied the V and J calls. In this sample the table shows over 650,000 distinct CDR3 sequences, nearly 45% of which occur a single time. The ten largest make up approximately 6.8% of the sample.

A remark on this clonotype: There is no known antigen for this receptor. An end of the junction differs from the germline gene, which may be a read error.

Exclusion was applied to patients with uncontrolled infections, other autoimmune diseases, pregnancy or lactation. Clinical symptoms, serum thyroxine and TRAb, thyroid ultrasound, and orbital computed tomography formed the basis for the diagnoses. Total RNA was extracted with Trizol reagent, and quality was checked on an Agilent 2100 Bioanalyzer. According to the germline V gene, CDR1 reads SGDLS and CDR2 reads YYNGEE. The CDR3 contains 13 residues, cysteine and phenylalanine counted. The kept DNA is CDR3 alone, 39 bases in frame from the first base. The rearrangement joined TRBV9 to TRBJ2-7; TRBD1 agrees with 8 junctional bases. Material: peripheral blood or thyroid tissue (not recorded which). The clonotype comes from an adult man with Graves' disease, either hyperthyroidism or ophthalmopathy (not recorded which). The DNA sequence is TGTGCCAGCAGCGTGACAGGGGTATACGAGCAGCACTTC. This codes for CASSVTGVYEQHF.